Given below is one T cell receptor beta chain in context. Its antigen is still unknown. No qualities accompany the bases; no much larger clone lies one base away. Each collaborating institution followed its own protocols to collect whole blood in K2EDTA tubes. For TCRbeta analysis, collaborators shipped samples in one of three forms: frozen whole blood, isolated PBMCs, or DNA extracted from either of those sample types. The cysteine opens and the phenylalanine closes a CDR3 of 15 amino acids. Only the CDR3 part of the read is kept: 45 bases, read in frame from the first base. V drops 1 base and J drops 3 bases, leaving 9 bases in between. Based on the germline V gene (reference sequence), the CDR1 and CDR2 sequences are LGHDT and YNNKEL. TCRbeta CDR3 regions were amplified from genomic DNA using the immunoSEQ Assay, a bias-controlled multiplex PCR. Per the source publication's procedure: The number of nucleated cells in each sample was estimated by amplification of reference gene primers within the assay. To quantify the absolute abundance of each unique TCRbeta CDR3 rearrangement, sequence reads were collapsed and filtered. For each sample, productive Simpson clonality was calculated by taking the square root of Simpson's diversity index across productive rearrangements. The table was pulled from immuneACCESS by TCRdb, which kept in-frame rearrangements only. Such tables lose some clones; where checked, under half of the loss comes from unresolved V genes, and the rest has no known cause. D and trimming come from the DNA, and the V and J calls and clone size come from that table. This sample lists roughly 190,000 clones; approximately 85% were detected once. The ten largest clonotypes hold approximately 8% of the sample.

The data were taken from a study of blood T cell repertoires in COVID-19 (dated by TCRdb to 2018 to 2021). Concerning the study at large: The collaborator samples originated in the United States, Italy and Spain and spanned the acute and convalescent phases of COVID-19. The prospective study material was composed of cDNA or gDNA derived from T cells, B-cell-depleted T cells, or PBMCs. Deeply sampled blood TCRbeta repertoires from subjects exposed to, actively infected with, or recovered from COVID-19 were included in the dataset. A freely available public database, intended as a resource for researchers studying the immune response to SARS-CoV-2, is where the repertoires were released. The samples were drawn from two sources: the first 160 participants of the ongoing ImmuneRACE study, and 1,254 subjects contributed by 6 global collaborators. The sample metadata nearly always contained a de-identified subject ID, COVID-19 status, age in years and sex. Where available, HLA class I and class II types were taken from metadata supplied by the sample provider and were not determined by assay-based typing.

Overall study outcomes, separate from this receptor: Clinical and demographic metadata were provided uncurated, with the amount varying by source and participant.

This receptor was taken from a woman aged 55-69 years with acute or convalescent COVID-19. This sequence uses TRBV3-1 (or the pseudogene TRBV3-2) and TRBJ1-4; no D gene can be assigned with confidence. Sequenced sample: peripheral blood. Here the CDR3 is given as CASSQGTVSNEKLFF. The sequenced DNA: TGTGCCAGCAGCCAAGGAACAGTCTCTAATGAAAAACTGTTTTTT.